This entry concerns a single T cell receptor beta chain. Its antigen is not identified. Assay: immunoSEQ multiplex PCR; the TCRdb copy retains only in-frame clones and omits some. The table includes some 25,000 clones, roughly 80% detected once. The data were obtained in a study of OX40 agonist ivuxolimab in advanced cancers. About the study: Patients took ivuxolimab, an agonistic anti-OX40 (CD134) antibody. A mean age of roughly 60 years, range about 20 to 85, was recorded, and more than 80% were male. In three patients, partial responses were observed, one with hepatocellular carcinoma and two with cutaneous melanoma.

General study results and limits: Normalized T-cell clonal expansion was also low in some nonresponders.

The sequenced sample was CD4+ or CD8+ T cells sorted from blood, obtained in a trial of the OX40 agonist ivuxolimab. The source is an adult with an advanced solid tumor such as melanoma, head and neck, liver or kidney cancer.

The CDR3: CASSYSAGGLYNEQFF. CDR3 in DNA: TGTGCCAGCAGTTACTCGGCAGGGGGGCTCTACAATGAGCAGTTCTTC. The V gene is TRBV6-5, the J gene TRBJ2-1; D perhaps matches TRBD1 (7 bases). Trimming cost V 0 bases and J 3 bases, with 12 bases left between them. Germline loops: CDR1 MNHEY, CDR2 SVGAGI. CDR3 length: 16 residues.